A single sample gave rise to the 15 T cell receptor beta chains below, sequenced in a study of beta chain features in type 1 diabetes. Reverse transcribing all isolated RNA meant expressed TCRB transcripts were sequenced. The assay was immunoSEQ multiplex PCR, and TCRdb's table has in-frame clones only and misses some. The sample has around 430,000 clones, 25% to 35% seen once. The material sequenced was naive CD4+ T cells from blood. Receptors originate from a man between 18 and 35 years old in good health.

The V and J genes are TRBV19 and TRBJ2-7, with D perhaps being TRBD1 or TRBD2 (6 bases each). Germline CDR1 LNHDA, CDR2 SQIVND (reference sequence). The length of the CDR3 is 16 residues. Trimming took 5 bases from V and 1 from J, leaving 18 bases between them. Here the CDR3 DNA reads TGTGCCAGTAGTGGCACCGGGGGCGTTGGGTCCTACGAGCAGTACTTC. This translates into CASSGTGGVGSYEQYF.

This clone was found a few times. This chain links TRBV29-1 with TRBJ1-2; D gene ambiguous. V lost 5 bases, J lost 8 bases, and 15 bases lay in between. The CDR3 runs to 12 residues. Looked up from germline, CDR1 is SQVTM and CDR2 is ANQGSEA. CDR3 loop: CSVSQAPGGYTF. CDR3 nucleotides: TGCAGCGTTAGCCAGGCCCCGGGCGGCTACACCTTC.

The chain uses TRBV30 and TRBJ2-5; D uncertain. Germline V gives CDR1 GTSNPN, CDR2 SVGIG (reference sequence). V shed 2 bases and J shed 5 bases, with 9 bases lying between them. The CDR3 extends over 12 amino acids. Here the CDR3 DNA reads TGTGCCTGGAGTAGGGATTATGAGACCCAGTACTTC. Amino acid sequence: CAWSRDYETQYF.

In its sample, this clone was seen a few times. The chain couples TRBV9 to TRBJ2-3; D assignment may be TRBD1 or TRBD2 (5 bases each). Germline CDR1 and CDR2: SGDLS and YYNGEE. The ends were cut back, 1 base at V and 2 bases at J, with 14 bases in the middle. The CDR3 is 16 residues long. The CDR3 is CASSVRDDSPTDTQYF. CDR3 nucleotides: TGTGCCAGCAGCGTAAGGGACGACTCCCCCACAGATACGCAGTATTTT.

A few counts support this clone. The chain joins TRBV5-1 to TRBJ2-7, with D perhaps matching TRBD1 (5 bases). Per germline, CDR1 SGHRS and CDR2 YFSETQ. Between the trimmed V and J ends, which lost 0 bases and 3 bases, there was a span of 13 bases. This CDR3 contains 15 residues. In DNA, the CDR3 is TGCGCCAGCAGCTTGGACGGCAGGGTGAACTACGAGCAGTACTTC. Translation gives CASSLDGRVNYEQYF.

This clone turned up a few times. Other DNA sequences of this sample code for an identical CDR3. The rearrangement links TRBV11-2 to TRBJ2-1, with 11 nucleotides matching TRBD2. Germline V CDR1 and CDR2: SGHAT, FQNNGV. V was pared by 6 bases and J by 3 bases, with 4 bases of the junction left unmatched. The length of the CDR3 is 15 residues. The CDR3 loop is CASSRGLAGYNEQFF. CDR3 DNA: TGTGCCAGCAGTCGAGGACTAGCGGGCTACAATGAGCAGTTCTTC.

This clone was counted between two and nine times. The V and J genes are TRBV15 and TRBJ2-5; 11 bases match TRBD1. J gave up 2 bases and V 4 bases, and 6 bases lay outside the gene matches. This CDR3 is 16 amino acids long. CDR1 is LNHNV and CDR2 is YYDKDF in the germline V gene (reference sequence). The CDR3 bases are TGTGCCACCAGCACTTCCGGGACAGGGGGTCAAGAGACCCAGTACTTC. Translating it yields CATSTSGTGGQETQYF.

This clone has more than one count but fewer than ten. The gene calls are TRBV18 and TRBJ2-3, with D tentatively TRBD1 or TRBD2 (5 bases each). The V end was cut by 2 bases, the J end by 2 bases, with 11 bases between. The germline V gene encodes CDR1 KGHSH and CDR2 LQKENI. The CDR3 contains 15 residues. The DNA for the CDR3 is TGTGCCAGCTCACCAGAGGGGTTCAACACAGATACGCAGTATTTT. Its translation: CASSPEGFNTDTQYF.

Only a few counts were recorded for this clone. The genes are TRBV9 and TRBJ2-2; the D gene is possibly TRBD2 (6 bases). The CDR3 covers 16 residues. Germline V CDR1 and CDR2: SGDLS, YYNGEE. Deletions cut 0 bases from V and 2 bases from J, with 11 bases between. CDR3 sequence (DNA): TGTGCCAGCAGCGTAGTTGCGGGGCCCAACACCGGGGAGCTGTTTTTT. This translates into CASSVVAGPNTGELFF.

This clone was observed a few times. V is TRBV30 and J is TRBJ2-2; no clear D gene. Germline CDR1 reads GTSNPN; CDR2 reads SVGIG (reference sequence). The V and J ends lost 0 bases and 7 bases respectively, with 6 bases between them. There are 12 residues in the CDR3. The CDR3 region has the DNA TGTGCCTGGAGTGTACCTGGCGGGGAGCTGTTTTTT. Amino acids: CAWSVPGGELFF. The entire variable domain, with the rest obtained from reference TRBV30 and TRBJ2-2, is as follows: SQTIHQWPATLVQPVGSPLSLECTVEGTSNPNLYWYRQAAGRGLQLLFYSVGIGQISSEVPQNLSASRPQDRQFILSSKKLLLSDSGFYLCAWSVPGGELFFGEGSRLTVL.

The chain links TRBV29-1 to TRBJ2-3; 13 nucleotides agree with TRBD2. The CDR3 runs to 15 residues. Germline CDR1 and CDR2: SQVTM and ANQGSEA. V dropped 3 bases and J dropped 2; count of bases not matched to a gene: 2. Here the CDR3 DNA reads TGCAGCGTTGATGGGACTAGCGGGGCCACAGATACGCAGTATTTT. It translates to CSVDGTSGATDTQYF.

This clone was seen only once. This chain uses TRBV12-5 with TRBJ2-4; D not certain. The length of the CDR3 is 12 residues. The germline gives CDR1 LGHNT, CDR2 FRNRAP. Between the trimmed V and J ends, which lost 0 bases and 8 bases, there was a span of 5 bases. In nucleotides, the CDR3 is TGTGCTAGTGGTTTGGTAGAGGACATTCAGTACTTC. Residues: CASGLVEDIQYF.

The chain links TRBV29-1 to TRBJ1-1, with D possibly TRBD1 on 6 matching bases. The CDR3 spans 12 residues. V was pared by 6 bases and J by 1 base, with 9 bases between. Germline values: CDR1 SQVTM, CDR2 ANQGSEA. The CDR3 DNA reads as TGCAGCGTAGGACAGCCGAACACTGAAGCTTTCTTT. Translation: CSVGQPNTEAFF.

This clone was counted only a few times. CDR3 amino acids: CASSPLPGSRTGELFF. The CDR3 DNA sequence: TGTGCCAGCTCACCACTCCCAGGGAGCAGAACCGGGGAGCTGTTTTTT. This chain uses TRBV18 with TRBJ2-2, with D perhaps assigned TRBD1 or TRBD2 (5 bases each). CDR1 and CDR2 (germline): KGHSH, LQKENI. Trimming left V 1 base short and J 5 bases short, with 14 bases between. This CDR3 contains 16 residues.

This chain joins TRBV27 and TRBJ1-4; D gene ambiguous. The CDR3 is made up of 15 amino acids. V dropped 6 bases and J dropped 5 bases, with 16 bases sitting between them. CDR1 and CDR2 from the germline V gene are MNHEY and SMNVEV (reference sequence). The CDR3 loop is CASSLGRQLNEKLFF. In DNA form, the CDR3 reads TGTGCCAGCAGCCTCGGACGGCAATTAAATGAAAAACTGTTTTTT. The whole variable domain, remainder taken from reference TRBV27 and TRBJ1-4, is EAQVTQNPRYLITVTGKKLTVTCSQNMNHEYMSWYRQDPGLGLRQIYYSMNVEVTDKGDVPEGYKVSRKEKRNFPLILESPSPNQTSLYFCASSLGRQLNEKLFFGSGTQLSVL.